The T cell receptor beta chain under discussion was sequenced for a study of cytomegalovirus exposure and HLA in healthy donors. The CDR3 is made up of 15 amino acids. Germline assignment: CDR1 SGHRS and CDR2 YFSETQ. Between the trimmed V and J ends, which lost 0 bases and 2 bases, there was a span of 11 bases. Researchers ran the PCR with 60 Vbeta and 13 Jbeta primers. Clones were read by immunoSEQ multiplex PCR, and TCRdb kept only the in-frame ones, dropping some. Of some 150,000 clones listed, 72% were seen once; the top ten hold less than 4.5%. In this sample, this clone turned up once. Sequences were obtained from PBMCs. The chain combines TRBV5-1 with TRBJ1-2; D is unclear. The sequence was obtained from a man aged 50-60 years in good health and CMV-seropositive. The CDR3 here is CASSLGSSSNYGYTF. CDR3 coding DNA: TGCGCCAGCAGCTTGGGTAGCAGTTCAAACTATGGCTACACCTTC. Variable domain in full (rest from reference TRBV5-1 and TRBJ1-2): KAGVTQTPRYLIKTRGQQVTLSCSPISGHRSVSWYQQTPGQGLQFLFEYFSETQRNKGNFPGRFSGRQFSNSRSEMNVSTLELGDSALYLCASSLGSSSNYGYTFGSGTRLTVV.